This T cell receptor (beta chain) was captured by sequencing in a study of blood T cell repertoires in COVID-19. Study summary: The origin of the acute and convalescent COVID-19 samples was the United States, Italy and Spain.

Germline-derived CDR1 and CDR2 are LNHDA and SQIVND (reference sequence). Trimming shortened V by 5 bases and J by 11 bases, and 13 bases separated the two germline ends. This CDR3 is 13 amino acids long. Produced via immunoSEQ multiplex PCR; TCRdb's table is partial and in-frame only. Of approximately 230,000 clones listed, around nine tenths are singletons. Recruitment covered about two dozen US areas and drew participants whose ages spanned about 18 to 89 years. The sequencing input was PBMCs or T cells enriched from blood (not recorded which). The receptor's source is a woman between 18 and 30 years old who had recovered from COVID-19. The V and J genes are TRBV19 and TRBJ1-6, with D maybe TRBD1 (6 bases). As DNA, the CDR3 is TGTGCCAGTAGTTCCCAACAGGGAACACCCCTCCACTTT. Translated, it gives CASSSQQGTPLHF.